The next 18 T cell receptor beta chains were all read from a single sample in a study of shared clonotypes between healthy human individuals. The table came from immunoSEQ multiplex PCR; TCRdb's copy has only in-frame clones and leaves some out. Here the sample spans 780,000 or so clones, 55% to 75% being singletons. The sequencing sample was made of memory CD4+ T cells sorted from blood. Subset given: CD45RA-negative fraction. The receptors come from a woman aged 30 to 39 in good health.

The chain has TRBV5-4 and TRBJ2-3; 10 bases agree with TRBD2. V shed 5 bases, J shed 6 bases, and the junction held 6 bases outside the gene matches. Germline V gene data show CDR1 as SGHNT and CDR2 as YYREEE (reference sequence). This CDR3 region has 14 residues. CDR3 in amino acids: CASRPGLASDTQYF. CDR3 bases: TGTGCCAGCAGACCGGGACTAGCGTCGGATACGCAGTATTTT. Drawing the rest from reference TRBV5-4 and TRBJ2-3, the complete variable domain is ETGVTQSPTHLIKTRGQQVTLRCSSQSGHNTVSWYQQALGQGPQFIFQYYREEENGRGNFPPRFSGLQFPNYSSELNVNALELDDSALYLCASRPGLASDTQYFGPGTRLTVL.

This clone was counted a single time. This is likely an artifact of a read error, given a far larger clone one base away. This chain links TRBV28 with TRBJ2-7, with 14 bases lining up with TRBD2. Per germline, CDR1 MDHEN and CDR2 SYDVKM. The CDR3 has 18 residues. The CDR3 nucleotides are TGTGCCAACAGTAACCTTCGGACTAGCGGGAGGACCACCTACGAGCAGTACTTC. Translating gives CANSNLRTSGRTTYEQYF.

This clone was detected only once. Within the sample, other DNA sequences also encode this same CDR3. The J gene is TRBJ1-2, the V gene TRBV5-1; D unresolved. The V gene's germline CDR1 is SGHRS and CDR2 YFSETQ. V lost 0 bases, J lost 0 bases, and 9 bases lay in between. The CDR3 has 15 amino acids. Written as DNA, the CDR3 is TGCGCCAGCAGCTTGGGGAATACAGCTAACTATGGCTACACCTTC. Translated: CASSLGNTANYGYTF.

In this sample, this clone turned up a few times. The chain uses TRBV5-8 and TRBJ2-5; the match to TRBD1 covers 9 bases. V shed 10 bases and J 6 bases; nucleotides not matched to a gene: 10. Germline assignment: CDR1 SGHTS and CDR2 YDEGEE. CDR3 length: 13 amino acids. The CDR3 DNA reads TGTGCCGGTGGGACAGGGCATACGAAGACCCAGTACTTC. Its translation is CAGGTGHTKTQYF.

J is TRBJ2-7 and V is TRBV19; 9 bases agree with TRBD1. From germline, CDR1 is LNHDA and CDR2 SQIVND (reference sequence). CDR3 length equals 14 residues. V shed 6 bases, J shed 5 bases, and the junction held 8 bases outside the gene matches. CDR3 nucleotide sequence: TGTGCCAGTAGCCCGGGACAGGGAGTCGACGAGCAGTACTTC. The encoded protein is CASSPGQGVDEQYF.

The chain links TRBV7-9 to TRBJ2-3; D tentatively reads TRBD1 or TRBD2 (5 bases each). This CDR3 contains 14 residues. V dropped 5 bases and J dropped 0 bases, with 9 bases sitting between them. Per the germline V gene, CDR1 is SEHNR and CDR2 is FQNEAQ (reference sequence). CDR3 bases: TGTGCCAGCAGCCTCCGGGACAGCACAGATACGCAGTATTTT. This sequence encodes CASSLRDSTDTQYF.

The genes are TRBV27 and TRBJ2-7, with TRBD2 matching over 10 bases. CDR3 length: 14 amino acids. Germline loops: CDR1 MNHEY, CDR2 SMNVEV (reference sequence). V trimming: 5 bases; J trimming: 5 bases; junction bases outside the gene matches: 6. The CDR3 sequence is CASSRLAGGNEQYF. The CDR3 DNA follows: TGTGCCAGCAGTCGATTAGCGGGAGGAAACGAGCAGTACTTC.

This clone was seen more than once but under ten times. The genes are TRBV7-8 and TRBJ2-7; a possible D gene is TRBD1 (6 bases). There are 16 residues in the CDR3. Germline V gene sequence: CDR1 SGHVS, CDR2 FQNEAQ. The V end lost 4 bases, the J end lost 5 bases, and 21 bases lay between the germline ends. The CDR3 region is CASSSPLGPGDHEQYF. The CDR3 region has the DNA TGTGCCAGCAGCTCCCCATTAGGTCCAGGGGACCACGAGCAGTACTTC. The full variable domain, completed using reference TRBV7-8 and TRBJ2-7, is GAGVSQSPRYKVAKRGQDVALRCDPISGHVSLFWYQQALGQGPEFLTYFQNEAQLDKSGLPSDRFFAERPEGSVSTLKIQRTQQEDSAVYLCASSSPLGPGDHEQYFGPGTRLTVT.

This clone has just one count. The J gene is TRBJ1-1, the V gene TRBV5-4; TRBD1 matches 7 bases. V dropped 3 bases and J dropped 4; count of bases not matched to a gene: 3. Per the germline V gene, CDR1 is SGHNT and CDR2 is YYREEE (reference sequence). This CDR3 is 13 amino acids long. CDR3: CASSSGGSTEAFF. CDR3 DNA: TGTGCCAGCAGCTCAGGGGGGAGCACTGAAGCTTTCTTT.

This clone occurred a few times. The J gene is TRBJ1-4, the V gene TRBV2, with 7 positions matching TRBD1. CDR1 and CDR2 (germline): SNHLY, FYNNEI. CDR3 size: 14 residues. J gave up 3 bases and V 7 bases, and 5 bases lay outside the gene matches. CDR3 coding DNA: TGTGCCAGCATTGGGGACAGCCCTAATGAAAAACTGTTTTTT. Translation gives CASIGDSPNEKLFF.

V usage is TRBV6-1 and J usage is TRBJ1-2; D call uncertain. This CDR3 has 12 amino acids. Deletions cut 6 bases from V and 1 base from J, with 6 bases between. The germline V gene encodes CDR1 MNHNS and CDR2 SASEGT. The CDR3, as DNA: TGTGCCAGCAGGGAATTTAACTATGGCTACACCTTC. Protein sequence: CASREFNYGYTF.

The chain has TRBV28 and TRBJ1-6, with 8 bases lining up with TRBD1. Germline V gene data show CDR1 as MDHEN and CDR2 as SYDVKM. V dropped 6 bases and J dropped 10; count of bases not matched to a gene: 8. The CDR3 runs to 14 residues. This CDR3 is CASSSGQGQSPLHF. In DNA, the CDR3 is TGTGCCAGCAGCTCCGGACAGGGTCAATCACCCCTCCACTTT.

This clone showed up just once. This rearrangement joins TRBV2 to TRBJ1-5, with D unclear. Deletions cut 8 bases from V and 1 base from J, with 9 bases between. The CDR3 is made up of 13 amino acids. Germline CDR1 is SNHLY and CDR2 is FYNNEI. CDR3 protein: CASGGWSNQPQHF. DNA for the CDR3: TGTGCCAGCGGAGGGTGGAGCAATCAGCCCCAGCATTTT.

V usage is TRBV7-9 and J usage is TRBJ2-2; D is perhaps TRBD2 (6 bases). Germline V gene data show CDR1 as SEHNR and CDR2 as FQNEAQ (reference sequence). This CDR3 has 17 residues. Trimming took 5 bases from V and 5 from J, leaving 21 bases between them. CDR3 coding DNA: TGTGCCAGCAGCGCCCGCTCAGCCGGGGGTGAGACCGGGGAGCTGTTTTTT. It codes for CASSARSAGGETGELFF.

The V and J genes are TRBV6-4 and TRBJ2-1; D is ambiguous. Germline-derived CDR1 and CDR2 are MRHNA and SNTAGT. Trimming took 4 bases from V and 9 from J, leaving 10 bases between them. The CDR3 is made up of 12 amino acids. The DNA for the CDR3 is TGTGCCAGCAGTGTCTGGGCCACTGAGCAGTTCTTC. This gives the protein CASSVWATEQFF.

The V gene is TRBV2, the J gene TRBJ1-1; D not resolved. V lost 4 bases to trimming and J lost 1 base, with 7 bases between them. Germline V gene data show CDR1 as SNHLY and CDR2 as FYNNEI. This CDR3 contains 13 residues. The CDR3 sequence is CASSVQWNTEAFF. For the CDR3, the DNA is TGTGCCAGCAGTGTACAGTGGAACACTGAAGCTTTCTTT.

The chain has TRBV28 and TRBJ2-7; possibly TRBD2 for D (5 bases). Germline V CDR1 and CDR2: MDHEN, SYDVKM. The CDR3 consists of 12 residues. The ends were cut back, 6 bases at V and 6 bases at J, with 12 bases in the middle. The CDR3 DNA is TGTGCCAGCAGCAAATGGAGGTTCGAGCAGTACTTC. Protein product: CASSKWRFEQYF.

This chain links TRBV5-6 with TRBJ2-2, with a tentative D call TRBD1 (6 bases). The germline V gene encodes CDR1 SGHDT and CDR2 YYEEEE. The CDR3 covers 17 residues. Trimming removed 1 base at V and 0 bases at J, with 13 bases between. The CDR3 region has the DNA TGTGCCAGCAGCTTGTTTTCGGCAGGGGCGAACACCGGGGAGCTGTTTTTT. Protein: CASSLFSAGANTGELFF.